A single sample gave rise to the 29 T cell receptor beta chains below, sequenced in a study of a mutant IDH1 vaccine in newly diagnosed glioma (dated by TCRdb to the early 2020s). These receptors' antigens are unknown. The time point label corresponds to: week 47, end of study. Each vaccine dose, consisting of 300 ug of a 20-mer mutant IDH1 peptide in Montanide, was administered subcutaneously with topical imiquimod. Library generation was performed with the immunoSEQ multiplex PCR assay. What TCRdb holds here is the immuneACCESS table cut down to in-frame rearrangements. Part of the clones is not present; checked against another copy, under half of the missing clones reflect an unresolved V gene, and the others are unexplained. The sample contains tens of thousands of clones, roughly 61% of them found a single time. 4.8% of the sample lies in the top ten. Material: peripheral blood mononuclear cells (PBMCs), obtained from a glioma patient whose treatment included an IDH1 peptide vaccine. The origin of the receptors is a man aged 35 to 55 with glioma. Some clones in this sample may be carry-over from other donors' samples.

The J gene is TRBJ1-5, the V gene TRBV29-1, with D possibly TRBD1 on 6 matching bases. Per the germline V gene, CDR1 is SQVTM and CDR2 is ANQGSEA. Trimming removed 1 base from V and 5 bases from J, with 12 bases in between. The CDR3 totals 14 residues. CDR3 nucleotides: TGCAGCGTTGAAGCTTACAGGGAACATCAGCCCCAGCATTTT. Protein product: CSVEAYREHQPQHF.

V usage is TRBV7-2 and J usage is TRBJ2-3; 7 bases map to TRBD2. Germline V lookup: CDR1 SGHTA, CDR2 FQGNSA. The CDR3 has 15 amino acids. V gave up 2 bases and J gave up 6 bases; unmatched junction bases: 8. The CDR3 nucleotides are TGTGCCAGCAGCTTATTGAGCGGGGCCGGGGATACGCAGTATTTT. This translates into CASSLLSGAGDTQYF. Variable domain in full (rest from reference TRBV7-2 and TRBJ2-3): GAGVSQSPSNKVTEKGKDVELRCDPISGHTALYWYRQSLGQGLEFLIYFQGNSAPDKSGLPSDRFSAERTGGSVSTLTIQRTQQEDSAVYLCASSLLSGAGDTQYFGPGTRLTVL.

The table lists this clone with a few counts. The CDR3 loop reads CASGDRDTGELFF. The CDR3 coding sequence is TGTGCCAGCGGCGACAGGGACACCGGGGAGCTGTTTTTT. The chain has TRBV6-4 and TRBJ2-2; TRBD1 agrees at 7 bases. V lost 8 bases to trimming and J lost 3 bases; unmatched junction nucleotides: 3. The CDR3 totals 13 residues. Per the germline V gene, CDR1 is MRHNA and CDR2 is SNTAGT.

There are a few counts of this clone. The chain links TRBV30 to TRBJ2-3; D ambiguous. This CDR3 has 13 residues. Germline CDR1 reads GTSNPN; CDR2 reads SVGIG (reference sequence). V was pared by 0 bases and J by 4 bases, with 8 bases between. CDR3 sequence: CAWSVKGPDTQYF. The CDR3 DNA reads TGTGCCTGGAGTGTAAAGGGTCCAGATACGCAGTATTTT.

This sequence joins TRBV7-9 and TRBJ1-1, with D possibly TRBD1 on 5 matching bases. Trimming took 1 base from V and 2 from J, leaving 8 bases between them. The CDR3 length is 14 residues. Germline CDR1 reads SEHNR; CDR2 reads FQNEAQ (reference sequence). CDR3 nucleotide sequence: TGTGCCAGCAGCTTAGTAAGGGGTAACACTGAAGCTTTCTTT. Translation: CASSLVRGNTEAFF.

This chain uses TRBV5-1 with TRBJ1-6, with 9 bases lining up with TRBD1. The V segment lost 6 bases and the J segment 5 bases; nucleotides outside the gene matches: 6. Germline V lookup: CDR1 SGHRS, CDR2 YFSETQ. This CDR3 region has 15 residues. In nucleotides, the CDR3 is TGCGCCAGCACCCTCGGGACAGGGAATAATTCACCCCTCCACTTT. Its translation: CASTLGTGNNSPLHF.

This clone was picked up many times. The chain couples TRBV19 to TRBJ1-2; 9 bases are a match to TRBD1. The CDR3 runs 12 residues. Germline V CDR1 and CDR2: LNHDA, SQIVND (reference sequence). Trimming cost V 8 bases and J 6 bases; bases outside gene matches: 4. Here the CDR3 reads CASLQGAHGYTF. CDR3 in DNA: TGTGCCAGTCTACAGGGGGCGCATGGCTACACCTTC.

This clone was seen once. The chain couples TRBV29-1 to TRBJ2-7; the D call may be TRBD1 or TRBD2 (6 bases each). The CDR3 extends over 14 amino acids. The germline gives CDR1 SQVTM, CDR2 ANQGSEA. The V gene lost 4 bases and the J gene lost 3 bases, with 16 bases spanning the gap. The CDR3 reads CSVVSGAQNYEQYF. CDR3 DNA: TGCAGCGTTGTGTCGGGGGCTCAAAACTACGAGCAGTACTTC.

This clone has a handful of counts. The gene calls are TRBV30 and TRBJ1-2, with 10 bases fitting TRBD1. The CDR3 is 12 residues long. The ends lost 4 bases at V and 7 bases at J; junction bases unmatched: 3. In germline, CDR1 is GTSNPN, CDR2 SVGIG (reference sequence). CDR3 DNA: TGTGCCTGGAAGAGGACAGGGGGTGGCTACACCTTC. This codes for CAWKRTGGGYTF.

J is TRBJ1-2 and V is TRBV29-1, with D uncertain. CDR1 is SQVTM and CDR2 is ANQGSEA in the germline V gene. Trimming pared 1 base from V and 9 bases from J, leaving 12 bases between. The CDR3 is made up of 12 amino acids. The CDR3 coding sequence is TGCAGCGTTGAAGCAGAAGGCGGTCGCTACACCTTC. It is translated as CSVEAEGGRYTF.

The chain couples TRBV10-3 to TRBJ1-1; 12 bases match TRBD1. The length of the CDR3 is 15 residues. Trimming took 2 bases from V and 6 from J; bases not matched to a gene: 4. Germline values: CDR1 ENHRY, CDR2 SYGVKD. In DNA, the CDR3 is TGTGCCATCAGTGAGCCAGGGACAGGGGGCCCTGAAGCTTTCTTT. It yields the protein CAISEPGTGGPEAFF.

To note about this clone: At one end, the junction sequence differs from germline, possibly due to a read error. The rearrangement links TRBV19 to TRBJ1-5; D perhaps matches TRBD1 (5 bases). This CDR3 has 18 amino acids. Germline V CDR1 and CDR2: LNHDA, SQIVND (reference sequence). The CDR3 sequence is CASSRGDILRYSNRPQHF. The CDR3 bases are TGTGCCAGTAGTCGGGGCGACATCCTACGATATAGCAATCGGCCCCAGCATTTT.

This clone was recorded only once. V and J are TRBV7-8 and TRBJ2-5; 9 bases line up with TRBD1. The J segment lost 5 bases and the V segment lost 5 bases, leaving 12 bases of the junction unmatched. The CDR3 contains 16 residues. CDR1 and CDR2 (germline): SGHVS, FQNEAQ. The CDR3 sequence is CASSTGTGWIQETQYF. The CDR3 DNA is TGTGCCAGCAGCACCGGGACAGGGTGGATTCAGGAGACCCAGTACTTC. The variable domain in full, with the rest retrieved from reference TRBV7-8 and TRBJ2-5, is GAGVSQSPRYKVAKRGQDVALRCDPISGHVSLFWYQQALGQGPEFLTYFQNEAQLDKSGLPSDRFFAERPEGSVSTLKIQRTQQEDSAVYLCASSTGTGWIQETQYFGPGTRLLVL.

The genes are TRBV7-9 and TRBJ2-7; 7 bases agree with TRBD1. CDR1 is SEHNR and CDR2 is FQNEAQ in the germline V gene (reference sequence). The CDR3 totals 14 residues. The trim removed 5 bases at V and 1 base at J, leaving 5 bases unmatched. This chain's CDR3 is CASSIQQGSYEQYF. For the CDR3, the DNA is TGTGCCAGCAGCATCCAACAGGGGTCCTACGAGCAGTACTTC.

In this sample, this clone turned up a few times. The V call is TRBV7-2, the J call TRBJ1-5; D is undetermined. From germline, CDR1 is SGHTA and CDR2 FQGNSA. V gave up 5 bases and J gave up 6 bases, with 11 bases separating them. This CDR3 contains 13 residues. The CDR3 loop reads CASSLQVRQPQHF. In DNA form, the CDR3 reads TGTGCCAGCAGCCTCCAGGTCCGTCAGCCCCAGCATTTT.

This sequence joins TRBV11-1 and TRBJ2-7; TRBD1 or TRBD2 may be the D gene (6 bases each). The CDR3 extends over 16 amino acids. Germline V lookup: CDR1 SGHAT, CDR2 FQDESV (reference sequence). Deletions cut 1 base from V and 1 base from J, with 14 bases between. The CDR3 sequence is CASSLEGGLLSYEQYF. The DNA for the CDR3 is TGTGCCAGCAGCTTAGAAGGGGGGCTCCTGTCCTACGAGCAGTACTTC.

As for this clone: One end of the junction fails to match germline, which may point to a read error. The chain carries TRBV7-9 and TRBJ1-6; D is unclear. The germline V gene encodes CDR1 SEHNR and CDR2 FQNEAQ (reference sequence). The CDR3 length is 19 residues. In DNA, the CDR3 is TGTGCCAGCAGTTTAGCGGATAAACCCTGGAGCTCCTATAATTCACCCCTCCACTTT. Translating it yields CASSLADKPWSSYNSPLHF.

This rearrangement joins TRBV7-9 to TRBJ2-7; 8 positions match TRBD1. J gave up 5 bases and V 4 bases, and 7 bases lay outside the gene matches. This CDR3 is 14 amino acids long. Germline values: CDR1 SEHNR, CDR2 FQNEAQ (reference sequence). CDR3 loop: CASSSTGARNEQYF. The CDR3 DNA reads TGTGCCAGCAGCTCGACAGGGGCGAGGAACGAGCAGTACTTC.

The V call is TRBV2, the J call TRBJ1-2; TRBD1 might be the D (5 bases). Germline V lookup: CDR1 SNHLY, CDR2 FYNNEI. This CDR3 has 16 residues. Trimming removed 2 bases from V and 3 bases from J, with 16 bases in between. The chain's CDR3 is CASSEFNPAGYYGYTF. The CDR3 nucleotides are TGTGCCAGCAGTGAATTTAATCCCGCAGGGTACTATGGCTACACCTTC.

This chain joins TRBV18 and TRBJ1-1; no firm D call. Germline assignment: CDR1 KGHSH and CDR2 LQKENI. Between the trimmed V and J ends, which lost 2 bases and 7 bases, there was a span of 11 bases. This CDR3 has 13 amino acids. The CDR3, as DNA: TGTGCCAGCTCACCAGCCCCGGAGGTTGAAGCTTTCTTT. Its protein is CASSPAPEVEAFF.

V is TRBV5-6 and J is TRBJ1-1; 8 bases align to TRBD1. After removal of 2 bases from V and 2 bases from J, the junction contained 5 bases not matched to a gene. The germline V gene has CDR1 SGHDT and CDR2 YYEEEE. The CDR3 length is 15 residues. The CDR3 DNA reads TGTGCCAGCAGCTTCCGGGACAGGAGTAACACTGAAGCTTTCTTT. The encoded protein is CASSFRDRSNTEAFF.

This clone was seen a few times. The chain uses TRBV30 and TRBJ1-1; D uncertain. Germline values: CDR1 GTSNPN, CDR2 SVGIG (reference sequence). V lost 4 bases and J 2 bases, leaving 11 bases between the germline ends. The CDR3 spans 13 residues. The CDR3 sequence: CAWTANLNTEAFF. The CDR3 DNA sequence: TGTGCCTGGACAGCTAACCTCAACACTGAAGCTTTCTTT.

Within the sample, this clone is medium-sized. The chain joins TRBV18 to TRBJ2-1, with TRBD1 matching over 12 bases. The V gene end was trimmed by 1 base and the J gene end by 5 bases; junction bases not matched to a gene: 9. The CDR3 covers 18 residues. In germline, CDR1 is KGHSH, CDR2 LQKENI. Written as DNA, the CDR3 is TGTGCCAGCTCACCACGGCCACCGGGACAGGGGGCCCACAATGAGCAGTTCTTC. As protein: CASSPRPPGQGAHNEQFF.

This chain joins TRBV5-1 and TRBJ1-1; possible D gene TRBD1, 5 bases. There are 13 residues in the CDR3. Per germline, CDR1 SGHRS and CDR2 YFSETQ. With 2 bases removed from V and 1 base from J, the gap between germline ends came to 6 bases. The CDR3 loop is CASSFQGNTEAFF. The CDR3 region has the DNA TGCGCCAGCAGCTTCCAGGGGAACACTGAAGCTTTCTTT.

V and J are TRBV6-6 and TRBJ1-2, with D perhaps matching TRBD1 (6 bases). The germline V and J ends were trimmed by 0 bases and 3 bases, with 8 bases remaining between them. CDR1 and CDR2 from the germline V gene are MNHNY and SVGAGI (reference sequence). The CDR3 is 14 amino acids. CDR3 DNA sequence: TGTGCCAGCAGTTACTCGAGACAGGACTATGGCTACACCTTC. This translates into CASSYSRQDYGYTF.

In DNA form, the CDR3 reads TGTGCCAGCAGCTTAGGGACCGCCGCCGGGGAGCTGTTTTTT. Protein: CASSLGTAAGELFF. The gene calls are TRBV7-9 and TRBJ2-2; D call uncertain. Looked up from germline, CDR1 is SEHNR and CDR2 is FQNEAQ (reference sequence). The V and J ends lost 1 base and 6 bases respectively, with 9 bases between them. This CDR3 contains 14 residues. Filled out from reference TRBV7-9 and TRBJ2-2, the complete variable domain reads DTGVSQNPRHKITKRGQNVTFRCDPISEHNRLYWYRQTLGQGPEFLTYFQNEAQLEKSRLLSDRFSAERPKGSFSTLEIQRTEQGDSAMYLCASSLGTAAGELFFGEGSRLTVL.

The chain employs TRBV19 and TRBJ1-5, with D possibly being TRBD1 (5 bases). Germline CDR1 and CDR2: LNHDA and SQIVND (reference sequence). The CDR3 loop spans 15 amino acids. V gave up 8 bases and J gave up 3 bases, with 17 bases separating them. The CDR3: CASGIVGGFNQPQHF. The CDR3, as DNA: TGTGCCAGTGGAATCGTGGGGGGGTTCAATCAGCCCCAGCATTTT.

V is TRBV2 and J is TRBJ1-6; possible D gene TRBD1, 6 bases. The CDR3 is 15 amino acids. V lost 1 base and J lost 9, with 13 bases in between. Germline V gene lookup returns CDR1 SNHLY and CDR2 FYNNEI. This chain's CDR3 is CASSEGRGPVSPLHF. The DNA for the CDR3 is TGTGCCAGCAGTGAAGGGCGGGGGCCAGTTTCACCCCTCCACTTT.

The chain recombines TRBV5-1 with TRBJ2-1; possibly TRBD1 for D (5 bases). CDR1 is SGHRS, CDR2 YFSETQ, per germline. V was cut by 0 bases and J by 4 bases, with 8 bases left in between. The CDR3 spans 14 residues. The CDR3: CASSLVAGYNEQFF. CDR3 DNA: TGCGCCAGCAGCTTGGTGGCAGGGTACAATGAGCAGTTCTTC.